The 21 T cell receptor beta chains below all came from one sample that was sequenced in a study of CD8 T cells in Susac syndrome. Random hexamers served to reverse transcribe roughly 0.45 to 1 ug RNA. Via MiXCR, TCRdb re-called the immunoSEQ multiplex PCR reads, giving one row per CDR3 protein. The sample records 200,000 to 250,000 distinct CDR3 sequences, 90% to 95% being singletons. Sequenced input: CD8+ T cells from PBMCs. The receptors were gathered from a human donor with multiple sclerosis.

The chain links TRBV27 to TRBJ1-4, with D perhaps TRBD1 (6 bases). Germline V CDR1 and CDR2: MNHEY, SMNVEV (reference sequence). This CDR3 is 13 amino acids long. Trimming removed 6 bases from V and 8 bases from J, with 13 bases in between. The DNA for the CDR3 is TGTGCCAGCAGAGCAGGGGAGGAGGAAAAACTGTTTTTT. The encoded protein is CASRAGEEEKLFF.

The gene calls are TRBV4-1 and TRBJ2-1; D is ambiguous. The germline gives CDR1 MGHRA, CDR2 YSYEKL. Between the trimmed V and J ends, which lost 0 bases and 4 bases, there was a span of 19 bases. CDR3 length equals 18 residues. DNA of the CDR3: TGCGCCAGCAGCCAAGACCCACCCCAGAGTAGCAGATACAATGAGCAGTTCTTC. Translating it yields CASSQDPPQSSRYNEQFF.

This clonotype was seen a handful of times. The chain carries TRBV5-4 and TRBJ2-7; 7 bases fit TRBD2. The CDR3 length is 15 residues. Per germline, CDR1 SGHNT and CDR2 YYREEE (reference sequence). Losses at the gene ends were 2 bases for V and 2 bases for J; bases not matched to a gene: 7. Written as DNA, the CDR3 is TGTGCCAGCAGCTTTTACGGGAGGCCCCCCTACGAGCAGTACTTC. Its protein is CASSFYGRPPYEQYF.

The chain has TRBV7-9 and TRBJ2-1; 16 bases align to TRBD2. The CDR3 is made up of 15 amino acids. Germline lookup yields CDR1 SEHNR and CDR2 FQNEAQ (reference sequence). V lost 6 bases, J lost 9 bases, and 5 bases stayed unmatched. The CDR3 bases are TGTGCCAGCAGGGGACTAGCGGGAGGGCCTCTTGAGCAGTTCTTC. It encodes CASRGLAGGPLEQFF. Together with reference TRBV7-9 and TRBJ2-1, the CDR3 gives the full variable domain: DTGVSQNPRHKITKRGQNVTFRCDPISEHNRLYWYRQTLGQGPEFLTYFQNEAQLEKSRLLSDRFSAERPKGSFSTLEIQRTEQGDSAMYLCASRGLAGGPLEQFFGPGTRLTVL.

Here the CDR3 DNA reads TGTGCCAGCAGCTTGGAAGGTTTAGGGACAGGAGAACCCACTGAAGCTTTCTTT. This codes for CASSLEGLGTGEPTEAFF. This rearrangement joins TRBV5-6 to TRBJ1-1; TRBD1 matches at 8 bases. Germline V gives CDR1 SGHDT, CDR2 YYEEEE. The CDR3 sequence is 18 residues long. V shed 0 bases, J shed 4 bases, and the junction held 14 bases outside the gene matches.

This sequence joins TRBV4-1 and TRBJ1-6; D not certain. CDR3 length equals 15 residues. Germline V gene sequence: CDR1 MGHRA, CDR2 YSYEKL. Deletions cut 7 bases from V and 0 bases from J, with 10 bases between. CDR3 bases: TGCGCCAGCATGGCCGCAGGCTCCTATAATTCACCCCTCCACTTT. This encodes CASMAAGSYNSPLHF.

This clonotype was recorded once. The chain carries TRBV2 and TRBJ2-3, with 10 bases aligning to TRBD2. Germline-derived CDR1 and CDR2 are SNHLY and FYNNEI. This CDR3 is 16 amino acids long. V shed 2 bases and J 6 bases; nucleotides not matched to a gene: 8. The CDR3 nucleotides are TGTGCCAGCAGTGAACTCCCTAGCGGGAGTTCTGATACGCAGTATTTT. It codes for CASSELPSGSSDTQYF.

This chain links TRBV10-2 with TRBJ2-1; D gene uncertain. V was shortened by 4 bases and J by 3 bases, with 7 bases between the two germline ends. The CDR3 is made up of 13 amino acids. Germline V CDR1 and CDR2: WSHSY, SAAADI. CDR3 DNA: TGCGCCAGCAGTGCTCGGCACTACAATGAGCAGTTCTTC. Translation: CASSARHYNEQFF.

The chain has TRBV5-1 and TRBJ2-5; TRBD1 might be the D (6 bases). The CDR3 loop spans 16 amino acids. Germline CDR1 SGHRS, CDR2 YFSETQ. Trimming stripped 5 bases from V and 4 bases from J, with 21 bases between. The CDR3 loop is CASSSTGNQAVETQYF. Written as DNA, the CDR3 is TGCGCCAGCAGTTCTACAGGGAACCAAGCTGTAGAGACCCAGTACTTC.

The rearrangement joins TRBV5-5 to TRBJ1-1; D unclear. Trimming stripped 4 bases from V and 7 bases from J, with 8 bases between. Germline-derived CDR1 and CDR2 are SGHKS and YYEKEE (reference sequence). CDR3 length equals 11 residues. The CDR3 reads CASSARDEAFF. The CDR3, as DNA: TGTGCCAGCAGCGCCCGGGATGAAGCTTTCTTT.

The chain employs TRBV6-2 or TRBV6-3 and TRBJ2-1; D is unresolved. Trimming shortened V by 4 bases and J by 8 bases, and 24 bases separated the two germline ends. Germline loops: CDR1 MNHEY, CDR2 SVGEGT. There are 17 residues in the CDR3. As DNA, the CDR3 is TGTGCCAGCAGTTGTCATTTTCCGTGGGGTGCGGTGGATGAGCAGTTCTTC. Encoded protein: CASSCHFPWGAVDEQFF.

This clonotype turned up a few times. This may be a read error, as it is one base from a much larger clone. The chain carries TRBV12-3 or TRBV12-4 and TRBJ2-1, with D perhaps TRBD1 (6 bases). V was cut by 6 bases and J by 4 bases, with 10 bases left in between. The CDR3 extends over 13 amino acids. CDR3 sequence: CASSPGQYNEQFF. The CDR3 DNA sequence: TGTGCCAGCAGCCCCGGACAGTACAATGAGCAGTTCTTC.

This CDR3 is CASSLIGPSGGEQYF. The DNA for the CDR3 is TGTGCCAGCAGTTTAATAGGTCCTAGCGGGGGCGAGCAGTACTTC. The genes are TRBV27 and TRBJ2-7; TRBD2 matches at 10 bases. The J segment lost 6 bases and the V segment lost 2 bases, leaving 7 bases of the junction unmatched. This CDR3 contains 15 residues. Germline V CDR1 and CDR2: MNHEY, SMNVEV (reference sequence).

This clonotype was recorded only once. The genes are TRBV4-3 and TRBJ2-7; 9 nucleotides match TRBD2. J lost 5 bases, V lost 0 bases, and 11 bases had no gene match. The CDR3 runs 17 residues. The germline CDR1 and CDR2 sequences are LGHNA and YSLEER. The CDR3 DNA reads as TGCGCCAGCAGCCAAGATCGGGGGAGGGTAGCGGGAGACGAGCAGTACTTC. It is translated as CASSQDRGRVAGDEQYF.

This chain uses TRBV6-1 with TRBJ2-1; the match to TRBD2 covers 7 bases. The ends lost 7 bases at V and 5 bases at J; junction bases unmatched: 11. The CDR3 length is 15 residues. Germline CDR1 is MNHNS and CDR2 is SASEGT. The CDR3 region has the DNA TGTGCCAGCAAGAGCGGGGCCGCAGGCGACAATGAGCAGTTCTTC. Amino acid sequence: CASKSGAAGDNEQFF.

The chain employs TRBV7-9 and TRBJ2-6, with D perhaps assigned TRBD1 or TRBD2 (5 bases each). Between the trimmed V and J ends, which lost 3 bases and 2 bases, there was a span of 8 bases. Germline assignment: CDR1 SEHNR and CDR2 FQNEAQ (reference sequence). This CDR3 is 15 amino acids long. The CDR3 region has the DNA TGTGCCAGCAGCTTCGTGGGGGCTGGGGCCAACGTCCTGACTTTC. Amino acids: CASSFVGAGANVLTF.

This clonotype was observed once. The CDR3 sequence is CASSLEGTPEAFF. In DNA form, the CDR3 reads TGTGCCAGCAGTTTAGAAGGGACCCCTGAAGCTTTCTTT. This sequence joins TRBV12-3 or TRBV12-4 and TRBJ1-1; the D gene is possibly TRBD1 (5 bases). The CDR3 runs 13 residues. V was cut by 1 base and J by 6 bases, with 9 bases left in between.

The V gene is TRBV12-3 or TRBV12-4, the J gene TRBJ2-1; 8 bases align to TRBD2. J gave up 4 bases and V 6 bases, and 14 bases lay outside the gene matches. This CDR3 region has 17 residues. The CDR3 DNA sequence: TGTGCCAGCAGCCCGACTAGCGCGAATCGCGTTTACAATGAGCAGTTCTTC. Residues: CASSPTSANRVYNEQFF.

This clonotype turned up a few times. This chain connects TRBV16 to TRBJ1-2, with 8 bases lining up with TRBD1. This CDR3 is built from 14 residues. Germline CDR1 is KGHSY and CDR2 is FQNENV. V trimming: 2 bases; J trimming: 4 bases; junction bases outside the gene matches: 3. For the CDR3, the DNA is TGTGCCAGCAGCCAAGTTGGGACAGGCTATGGCTACACCTTC. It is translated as CASSQVGTGYGYTF.

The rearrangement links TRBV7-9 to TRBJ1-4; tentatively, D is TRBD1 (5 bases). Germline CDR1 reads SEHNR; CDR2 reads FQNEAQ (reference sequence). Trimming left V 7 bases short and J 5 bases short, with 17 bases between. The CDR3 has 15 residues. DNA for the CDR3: TGTGCCAGCAACCCCGTAACACCAGGGAATGAAAAACTGTTTTTT. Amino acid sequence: CASNPVTPGNEKLFF. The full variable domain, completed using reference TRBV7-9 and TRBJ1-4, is DTGVSQNPRHKITKRGQNVTFRCDPISEHNRLYWYRQTLGQGPEFLTYFQNEAQLEKSRLLSDRFSAERPKGSFSTLEIQRTEQGDSAMYLCASNPVTPGNEKLFFGSGTQLSVL.

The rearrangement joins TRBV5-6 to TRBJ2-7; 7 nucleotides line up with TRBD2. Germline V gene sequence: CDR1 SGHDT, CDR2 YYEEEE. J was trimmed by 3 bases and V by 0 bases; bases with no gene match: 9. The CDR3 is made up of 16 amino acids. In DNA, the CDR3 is TGTGCCAGCAGCTTGGGTCGGGGGGTATTTCGCTACGAGCAGTACTTC. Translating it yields CASSLGRGVFRYEQYF.